The 5 T cell receptor beta chains below were found in one sample sequenced in a study of blood T cell repertoires in COVID-19. TCRdb's copy holds only in-frame clones and misses some; the assay was immunoSEQ multiplex PCR. The table shows 85,000 to 110,000 clones, with over 65% occurring only once. The source material was peripheral blood. These receptor sequences come from a human donor in a cohort sampled during active COVID-19.

The CDR3 bases are TGTGCCAGCATGGCAGTCTCCCGCTGGAATGAGCAGTTCTTC. Its translation: CASMAVSRWNEQFF. The V gene is TRBV2, the J gene TRBJ2-1; no clear D. This CDR3 spans 14 amino acids. The V end lost 7 bases, the J end lost 7 bases, and 17 bases lay between the germline ends. Germline CDR1 SNHLY, CDR2 FYNNEI.

The gene calls are TRBV6-6 and TRBJ1-5; no firm D call. Germline V gene lookup returns CDR1 MNHNY and CDR2 SVGAGI (reference sequence). This CDR3 comprises 15 residues. The V and J ends lost 4 bases and 0 bases respectively, with 10 bases between them. CDR3: CASSSGQDSNQPQHF. The CDR3 DNA follows: TGTGCCAGCAGTTCTGGGCAGGATAGCAATCAGCCCCAGCATTTT.

The chain combines TRBV21-1 with TRBJ1-1. TRBV21-1 corresponds to a pseudogene. The CDR3 is made up of 15 amino acids. The CDR3 region is CASSKAEGRKAEAFF. As DNA, the CDR3 is TGTGCCAGCAGCAAAGCGGAGGGAAGAAAGGCTGAAGCTTTCTTT.

A single count supports this clone. This chain connects TRBV20-1 to TRBJ2-1; D ambiguous. CDR1 is DFQATT, CDR2 SNEGSKA, per germline (reference sequence). Deletions cut 5 bases from V and 9 bases from J, with 8 bases between. The CDR3 is made up of 10 amino acids. CDR3 protein: CSAAYLEQFF. The CDR3 bases are TGCAGTGCTGCCTACCTTGAGCAGTTCTTC.

This clone occurred once. The rearrangement links TRBV19 to TRBJ2-6; D remains ambiguous. Trimming removed 5 bases from V and 2 bases from J, with 25 bases in between. The CDR3 runs 20 residues. Per the germline V gene, CDR1 is LNHDA and CDR2 is SQIVND (reference sequence). DNA of the CDR3: TGTGCCAGTAGTCCATATACGGCGGCCCGTGGTTTGGCTGGGGCCAACGTCCTGACTTTC. Its protein is CASSPYTAARGLAGANVLTF.